A single sample is the source of the 10 T cell receptor beta chains below, sequenced in a study of T-cell reconstitution after alpha-beta-depleted transplantation in children. Preparing the TCRbeta library involved the use of unique molecular identifiers. TCRdb analysed the PCR reads with MiXCR anew, one entry per CDR3 protein. The profile covers hundreds of thousands of distinct CDR3 sequences, with more than 9% appearing a single time and 23% taken by the ten largest. The sample in question was peripheral blood, obtained 180 days after TCRalphabeta/CD19-depleted stem cell transplant. The receptors here all came from a male patient between 2 and 10 years old who had a stem cell transplant for chronic granulomatous disease, so the T cells may come from the graft donor.

This clonotype has at least ten counts. The J gene is TRBJ2-7, the V gene TRBV12-3 or TRBV12-4; TRBD1 matches 10 bases. After removal of 2 bases from V and 5 bases from J, the junction contained 9 bases not matched to a gene. The CDR3 loop spans 16 amino acids. CDR3 sequence reads: CASSLLQRDRGHEQYF. The CDR3 coding sequence is TGTGCCAGCAGTTTACTCCAGAGGGACAGGGGTCACGAGCAGTACTTC.

This clonotype was recorded at least ten times. The chain joins TRBV9 to TRBJ2-7; 9 nucleotides agree with TRBD1. The J segment lost 6 bases and the V segment lost 3 bases, leaving 7 bases of the junction unmatched. The germline V gene encodes CDR1 SGDLS and CDR2 YYNGEE. The CDR3 has 14 residues. The CDR3 nucleotides are TGTGCCAGCAGCGCGGGACAGGGTGGACGCGAGCAGTACTTC. This encodes CASSAGQGGREQYF.

Comments on this clonotype: A clone one base away is much larger, so this may be a read error. The CDR3 sequence is CASSLTGGFYNEQLF. The CDR3 nucleotides read TGCGCCAGCAGCTTGACTGGCGGATTTTACAATGAGCAGTTATTC. The chain has TRBV5-1 and TRBJ2-1, with D unclear. This CDR3 is 15 amino acids long. Per the germline V gene, CDR1 is SGHRS and CDR2 is YFSETQ. The entire variable domain, with the rest obtained from reference TRBV5-1 and TRBJ2-1, is as follows: KAGVTQTPRYLIKTRGQQVTLSCSPISGHRSVSWYQQTPGQGLQFLFEYFSETQRNKGNFPGRFSGRQFSNSRSEMNVSTLELGDSALYLCASSLTGGFYNEQLFGPGTRLTVL.

This clonotype was counted at least ten times. V is TRBV5-6 and J is TRBJ1-1; D remains ambiguous. This CDR3 is 16 amino acids long. The germline CDR1 and CDR2 sequences are SGHDT and YYEEEE. Trimming removed 5 bases from V and 2 bases from J, with 19 bases in between. CDR3 sequence: CASSTLGLVGNTEAFF. In DNA, the CDR3 is TGTGCCAGCAGTACTTTGGGCCTGGTGGGTAACACTGAAGCTTTCTTT.

To note about this clonotype: Being one base from a much bigger clone, this may be a read error. The chain has TRBV12-3 or TRBV12-4 and TRBJ2-1; 10 bases map to TRBD2. The CDR3 is 14 amino acids. CDR3 nucleotide sequence: TGTGCCATCAGTTTACGGGCTAGCGGGGGACCCGCGGTCTTC. Protein product: CAISLRASGGPAVF.

Many counts were recorded for this clonotype. V gene TRBV12-3 or TRBV12-4 combines with J gene TRBJ1-6; 7 bases match TRBD1. J lost 12 bases, V lost 7 bases, and 15 bases had no gene match. The length of the CDR3 is 15 residues. CDR3 DNA sequence: TGTGCCAGCACTTTCTCGGGACAGTACGCGAAACCCCTCCACTTT. It yields the protein CASTFSGQYAKPLHF.

V usage is TRBV4-1 and J usage is TRBJ2-1, with 10 positions matching TRBD2. The CDR3 extends over 16 amino acids. With V trimmed by 0 bases and J by 4 bases, 3 bases remained unmatched. From germline, CDR1 is MGHRA and CDR2 YSYEKL. The chain's CDR3 is CASSQEASGGYNEQFF. The CDR3 DNA is TGCGCCAGCAGCCAAGAGGCTAGCGGGGGATACAATGAGCAGTTCTTC.

This chain links TRBV6-5 with TRBJ2-7; the match to TRBD1 covers 7 bases. Trimming at V came to 4 bases and at J to 6 bases, leaving 9 bases not matched to a gene. Looked up from germline, CDR1 is MNHEY and CDR2 is SVGAGI. CDR3 length: 14 residues. The CDR3 is CASSSTGAALEQYF. CDR3 nucleotides: TGTGCCAGCAGTTCCACAGGGGCCGCACTCGAGCAGTACTTC.

This clonotype was seen at least ten times. V is TRBV12-3 or TRBV12-4 and J is TRBJ2-3, with D unresolved. This CDR3 is built from 11 residues. The V gene lost 6 bases and the J gene lost 3 bases, with 4 bases spanning the gap. The CDR3 coding sequence is TGTGCCAGCAGCTGGACAGATACGCAGTATTTT. It is translated as CASSWTDTQYF.

This clonotype was seen repeatedly, ten times or more. CDR3 coding DNA: TGTGCCAGCAGTTTGGTGGGTCACCGGGATGAGCAGTTCTTC. Protein sequence: CASSLVGHRDEQFF. The chain carries TRBV12-3 or TRBV12-4 and TRBJ2-1, with D uncertain. This CDR3 has 14 amino acids. Trimming left V 3 bases short and J 8 bases short, with 14 bases between.